These 14 T cell receptor beta chains came from one sample sequenced in a study of graft-versus-host responses after intestinal transplantation. For these receptors, no antigen is known. Produced via immunoSEQ multiplex PCR; TCRdb's table is partial and in-frame only. In the table there are roughly 99,000 clones, around 93% of which are singletons. The sample in question was unstimulated CD8+ T cells sorted from spleen or lymph node cells, obtained before transplant. These receptors were obtained from a human donor who was the organ donor for an intestinal transplant.

The chain joins TRBV5-6 to TRBJ1-4; D may be TRBD1 (5 bases). The CDR3 runs 15 residues. Germline V CDR1 and CDR2: SGHDT, YYEEEE. Trimming removed 2 bases from V and 5 bases from J, with 13 bases in between. CDR3 coding DNA: TGTGCCAGCAGCTTTGGGGGGAGAATGAATGAAAAACTGTTTTTT. Amino acid sequence: CASSFGGRMNEKLFF.

The gene calls are TRBV19 and TRBJ1-6, with TRBD1 as a possible D gene (6 bases). V was cut by 5 bases and J by 2 bases, with 10 bases left in between. The germline V gene encodes CDR1 LNHDA and CDR2 SQIVND (reference sequence). This CDR3 comprises 15 residues. CDR3 loop: CASSAGTTYNSPLHF. CDR3 sequence (DNA): TGTGCCAGTAGTGCCGGGACAACCTATAATTCACCCCTCCACTTT.

The chain links TRBV5-1 to TRBJ1-2; D possibly corresponds to TRBD1 (6 bases). Germline V gene sequence: CDR1 SGHRS, CDR2 YFSETQ. V was trimmed by 9 bases and J by 1 base, leaving 10 bases between them. The CDR3 runs 12 residues. The DNA for the CDR3 is TGCGCCACCTCAGGGGATAACTATGGCTACACCTTC. It encodes CATSGDNYGYTF.

This clone was seen only a few times. The gene calls are TRBV30 and TRBJ1-1; D not resolved. V lost 0 bases and J 5 bases, leaving 7 bases between the germline ends. The CDR3 has 12 residues. The germline V gene has CDR1 GTSNPN and CDR2 SVGIG (reference sequence). This CDR3 is CAWSVGRTEAFF. As DNA, the CDR3 is TGTGCCTGGAGTGTCGGCAGGACTGAAGCTTTCTTT.

The chain links TRBV28 to TRBJ2-7; 9 nucleotides line up with TRBD1. Germline V gene data show CDR1 as MDHEN and CDR2 as SYDVKM. CDR3 size: 13 residues. J was trimmed by 6 bases and V by 5 bases; bases with no gene match: 5. The CDR3 spells CASSQGTGIEQYF. DNA for the CDR3: TGTGCCAGCAGTCAAGGGACAGGGATCGAGCAGTACTTC. Together with reference TRBV28 and TRBJ2-7, the CDR3 gives the full variable domain: DVKVTQSSRYLVKRTGEKVFLECVQDMDHENMFWYRQDPGLGLRLIYFSYDVKMKEKGDIPEGYSVSREKKERFSLILESASTNQTSMYLCASSQGTGIEQYFGPGTRLTVT.

The gene calls are TRBV27 and TRBJ2-3; a possible D gene is TRBD2 (6 bases). The V gene lost 7 bases and the J gene lost 1 base, with 27 bases spanning the gap. The CDR3 runs 19 residues. Germline CDR1 MNHEY, CDR2 SMNVEV (reference sequence). CDR3 region: CASMSAGFSYTSGTDTQYF. The CDR3 DNA reads as TGTGCCAGCATGTCGGCGGGATTCTCCTACACATCTGGCACAGATACGCAGTATTTT.

This chain connects TRBV11-2 to TRBJ1-5, with 11 nucleotides matching TRBD1. The CDR3 sequence is 16 residues long. V lost 1 base to trimming and J lost 3 bases; unmatched junction nucleotides: 2. The germline gives CDR1 SGHAT, CDR2 FQNNGV. CDR3 in amino acids: CASSLGTGGLNQPQHF. As DNA, the CDR3 is TGTGCCAGCAGCTTAGGGACAGGGGGCCTCAATCAGCCCCAGCATTTT.

CDR3: CASSATTGALEGYTF. In nucleotides, the CDR3 is TGTGCCAGCAGTGCTACAACAGGGGCCCTCGAGGGCTACACCTTC. This chain links TRBV25-1 with TRBJ1-2, with 7 bases that match TRBD1. Germline-derived CDR1 and CDR2 are MGHDK and SYGVNS. The CDR3 is 15 amino acids. Trimming at V came to 4 bases and at J to 8 bases, leaving 13 bases not matched to a gene.

This chain uses TRBV7-7 with TRBJ2-7; perhaps TRBD1 as D (6 bases). Deletions cut 5 bases from V and 3 bases from J, with 17 bases between. The CDR3 runs to 15 residues. The germline V gene has CDR1 SSHAT and CDR2 FNYEAQ (reference sequence). CDR3 nucleotide sequence: TGTGCCAGCAGCGTCCAACAGGGTTGGAACTACGAGCAGTACTTC. Encoded protein: CASSVQQGWNYEQYF.

Concerning this clone: The junction does not match germline at one end; this may be a read error. The chain combines TRBV10-3 with TRBJ2-7, with TRBD2 matching 14 bases. Germline V lookup: CDR1 ENHRY, CDR2 SYGVKD. CDR3 length: 16 amino acids. Here the CDR3 reads CTIRSGTSGSSYEQYF. DNA for the CDR3: TGTACCATCAGATCCGGGACTAGCGGGAGTTCCTACGAGCAGTACTTC.

The chain joins TRBV10-1 to TRBJ2-7; D may be TRBD2 (5 bases). V lost 1 base and J 0 bases, leaving 13 bases between the germline ends. CDR1 and CDR2 from the germline V gene are WNHNN and SYGVQD (reference sequence). The CDR3 is 16 residues long. The CDR3 is CASSEFGRESSYEQYF. The CDR3 DNA follows: TGCGCCAGCAGTGAGTTTGGCCGGGAAAGCTCCTACGAGCAGTACTTC.

In its sample, this clone was seen once. V gene TRBV7-9 combines with J gene TRBJ1-2; maybe TRBD1 (5 bases). Trimming took off 0 bases at V and 7 bases at J, with 12 bases between the two ends. Germline V gene lookup returns CDR1 SEHNR and CDR2 FQNEAQ (reference sequence). The CDR3 is 14 amino acids. The CDR3 nucleotides read TGTGCCAGCAGCTTAGCGCCTGCAGGGCCTGGCTACACCTTC. The encoded protein is CASSLAPAGPGYTF.

The rearrangement links TRBV27 to TRBJ1-5; no clear D. The germline V and J ends were trimmed by 6 bases and 0 bases, with 18 bases remaining between them. CDR3 length equals 17 residues. Germline loops: CDR1 MNHEY, CDR2 SMNVEV (reference sequence). The CDR3 DNA reads as TGTGCCAGCAGCCCCTTGAACAGCCCCTATAGCAATCAGCCCCAGCATTTT. It yields the protein CASSPLNSPYSNQPQHF.

The count of this clone is one. At the DNA level, this CDR3 is encoded by other sequences in the same sample as well. V and J are TRBV27 and TRBJ1-1; the D is unclear. Germline V gene data show CDR1 as MNHEY and CDR2 as SMNVEV (reference sequence). Deletions cut 5 bases from V and 1 base from J, with 11 bases between. CDR3 size: 14 residues. The CDR3 loop is CASSPWAENTEAFF. In DNA, the CDR3 is TGTGCCAGCAGTCCCTGGGCCGAGAACACTGAAGCTTTCTTT.